This T cell receptor beta chain was captured in a study of regulatory T cells in long-lasting Graves disease. The study's findings and limits: Patients whose Graves' disease persisted exhibited lower TCR diversity than those newly diagnosed.

Documented time point: newly diagnosed GD, antithyroid drugs for less than 3 months. Generation of the TCR library employed RNA extracted from PBMCs. EDTA tubes received about 9.2 milliliters of collected peripheral blood. The V gene end was trimmed by 7 bases and the J gene end by 1 base; junction bases not matched to a gene: 9. This CDR3 is 16 amino acids long. A remark on this clonotype: Its antigen is unidentified.

Researchers made TCR beta libraries by using iRepertoire HTBI primers and running Arm-PCR on CDR3 regions. MiXCR, applied by TCRdb to the multiplex PCR reads, yields one record per CDR3 protein. Of fewer than 550,000 distinct CDR3 sequences detected, roughly 15% appear once; the ten largest clones hold approximately 22%. These sequences were also reported in another study, on T cells in Graves' hyperthyroidism and ophthalmopathy.

The chain recombines TRBV12-3 or TRBV12-4 with TRBJ2-7; TRBD2 matches 11 bases. The TCR originated in a woman under 30 with Graves disease. The sample in question was peripheral blood mononuclear cells (PBMCs), obtained at new diagnosis, from a patient treated with antithyroid drugs. The CDR3 loop is CASIIKGLAVSYEQYF. The DNA of the CDR3 is TGTGCCAGCATCATAAAGGGACTAGCGGTATCCTACGAGCAGTACTTC.